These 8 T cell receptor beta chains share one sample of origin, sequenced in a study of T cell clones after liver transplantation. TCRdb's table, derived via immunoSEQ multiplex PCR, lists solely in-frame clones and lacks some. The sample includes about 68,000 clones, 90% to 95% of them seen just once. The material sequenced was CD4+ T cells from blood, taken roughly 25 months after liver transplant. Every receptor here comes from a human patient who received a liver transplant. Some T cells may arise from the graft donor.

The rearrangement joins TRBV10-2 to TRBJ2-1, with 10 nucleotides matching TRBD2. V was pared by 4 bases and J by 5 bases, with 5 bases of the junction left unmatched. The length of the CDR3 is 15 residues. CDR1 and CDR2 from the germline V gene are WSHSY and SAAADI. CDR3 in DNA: TGCGCCAGCAGTGGGCTAGCGGGAGTTAACAATGAGCAGTTCTTC. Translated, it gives CASSGLAGVNNEQFF.

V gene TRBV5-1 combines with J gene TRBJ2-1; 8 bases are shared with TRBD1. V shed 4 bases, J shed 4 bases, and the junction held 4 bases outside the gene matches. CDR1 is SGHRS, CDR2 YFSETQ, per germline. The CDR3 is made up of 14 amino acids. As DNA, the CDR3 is TGCGCCAGCAGCCGACAGGGGTCGTACAATGAGCAGTTCTTC. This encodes CASSRQGSYNEQFF.

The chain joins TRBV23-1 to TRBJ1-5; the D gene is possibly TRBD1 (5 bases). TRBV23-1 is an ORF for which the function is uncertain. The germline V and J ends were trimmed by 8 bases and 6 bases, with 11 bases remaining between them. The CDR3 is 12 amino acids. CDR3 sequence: CASGGGTQPQHF. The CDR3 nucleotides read TGCGCCAGCGGGGGGGGGACTCAGCCCCAGCATTTT.

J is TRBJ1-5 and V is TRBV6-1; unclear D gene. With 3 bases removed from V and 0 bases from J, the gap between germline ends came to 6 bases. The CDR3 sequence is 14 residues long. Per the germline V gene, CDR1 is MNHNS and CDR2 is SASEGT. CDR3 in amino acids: CASSEANSNQPQHF. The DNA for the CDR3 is TGTGCCAGCAGTGAGGCCAATAGCAATCAGCCCCAGCATTTT.

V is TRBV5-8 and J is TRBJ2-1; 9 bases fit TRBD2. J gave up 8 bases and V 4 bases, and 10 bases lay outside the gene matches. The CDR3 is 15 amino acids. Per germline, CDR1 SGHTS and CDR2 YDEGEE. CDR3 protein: CASSPLGLAIYEQFF. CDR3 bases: TGTGCCAGCAGCCCCCTGGGACTAGCCATATATGAGCAGTTCTTC.

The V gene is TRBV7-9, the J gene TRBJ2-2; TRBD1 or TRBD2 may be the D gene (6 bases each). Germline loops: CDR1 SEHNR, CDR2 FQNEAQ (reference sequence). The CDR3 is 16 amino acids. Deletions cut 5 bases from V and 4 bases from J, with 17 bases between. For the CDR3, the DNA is TGTGCCAGCAGCCCATCGGAGGGGGTCATCACCGGGGAGCTGTTTTTT. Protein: CASSPSEGVITGELFF.

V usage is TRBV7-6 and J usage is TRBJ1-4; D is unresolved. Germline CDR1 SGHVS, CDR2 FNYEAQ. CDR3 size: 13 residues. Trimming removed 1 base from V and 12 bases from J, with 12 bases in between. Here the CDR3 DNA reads TGTGCCAGCAGCTTAGGTCTGAGTCGGGAACTGTTTTTT. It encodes CASSLGLSRELFF.

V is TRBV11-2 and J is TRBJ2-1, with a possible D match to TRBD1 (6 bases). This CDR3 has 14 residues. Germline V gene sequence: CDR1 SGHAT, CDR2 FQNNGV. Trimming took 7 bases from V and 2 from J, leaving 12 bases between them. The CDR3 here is CASIRGQAYNEQFF. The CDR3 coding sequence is TGTGCCAGCATCAGGGGCCAAGCCTACAATGAGCAGTTCTTC.